This T cell receptor beta chain was found in a study of early T cells in non-severe SARS-CoV-2 infection. Overall study: From unsorted whole blood, bulk RNA was sequenced, and the chains remained unpaired.

This clonotype was counted only a few times. Its antigen remains unidentified. Unique molecular identifiers were added to individual cDNA molecules. TCRdb independently ran MiXCR on the 5' RACE reads; one entry per CDR3 protein. The table includes roughly 58,000 distinct CDR3 sequences, under 14% detected once. Study-wide results and limits: VDJdb matching favored anti-spike CD8 responses, missing private and CD4 specificities.

This clonotype was obtained from an adult who was a healthcare worker with PCR-confirmed SARS-CoV-2 infection or an uninfected control (not recorded which). What was sequenced was whole blood.

The CDR3 spells CASSSAGRYNEKLFF. The CDR3 nucleotides are TGTGCCAGCAGTTCAGCAGGGCGGTATAATGAAAAACTGTTTTTT. The genes are TRBV2 and TRBJ1-4; the D gene is possibly TRBD1 (5 bases). Germline V lookup: CDR1 SNHLY, CDR2 FYNNEI. This CDR3 is 15 amino acids long. Trimming took off 5 bases at V and 4 bases at J, with 14 bases between the two ends.